These T cell receptor beta chains were read from a single sample in a study of blood T cell repertoires in COVID-19. The method was immunoSEQ multiplex PCR; TCRdb's version includes in-frame clones alone and lacks a portion of them. The table has hundreds of thousands of clones, around 82% seen once. Sequences were obtained from peripheral blood. These receptors all stem from a woman in her 70s with acute or convalescent COVID-19. The CDR3 runs from the conserved cysteine through the conserved F or W. D genes are given only for firm matches. Only part of the rows carry a size: once, few, many, or a class if the clone is expanded.

d_gene	v_gene	j_gene	abundance	CDR3nt	CDR3aa
TRBD1	TRBV7-2	TRBJ2-7	-	TGTGCCAGCAGCGCCCGGACAGGGGGCGGAAGGGAGCAGTACTTC	CASSARTGGGREQYF
-	TRBV4-2	TRBJ2-7	few	TGTGCCAGCAGCCAAGATAGGGGAACCCCCTACGAGCAGTACTTC	CASSQDRGTPYEQYF
-	TRBV27	TRBJ1-1	few	TGTGCCATACCGTACATGAACACTGAAGCTTTCTTT	CAIPYMNTEAFF
-	TRBV6-5	TRBJ1-2	-	TGTGCCAGCAGTAGGACAGCCCAGAACTATGGCTACACCTTC	CASSRTAQNYGYTF
TRBD1	TRBV7-6	TRBJ2-5	-	TGTGCCAGCAGCCTAGGGGGCAGAAACGTTCGGGAGACCCAGTACTTC	CASSLGGRNVRETQYF
-	TRBV7-2	TRBJ2-7	-	TGTGCCAGCAGCCTAACCTACGAGCAGTACTTC	CASSLTYEQYF
TRBD1	TRBV19	TRBJ1-2	-	TGTGCCAGTAGTATAGTATTTAACAGGGGCTATGGCTACACCTTC	CASSIVFNRGYGYTF
TRBD2	TRBV3-1/TRBV3-2	TRBJ2-1	-	TGTGCCAGCAGCCTCTCCGGAGCGGGGAACAATGAGCAGTTCTTC	CASSLSGAGNNEQFF
-	TRBV10-3	TRBJ1-1	-	TGTGCCATCACTCAGGGTAGGGTAACCACTGAAGCTTTCTTT	CAITQGRVTTEAFF
TRBD2	TRBV3-1/TRBV3-2	TRBJ2-1	-	TGTGCCAGCAGCCAAGCAACGGGACTAGTTTACAATGAGCAGTTCTTC	CASSQATGLVYNEQFF
TRBD1	TRBV9	TRBJ1-3	-	TGTGCCAGCAGCGTGGGCCCCGGAACAGGGGTTTCTGGAAACACCATATATTTT	CASSVGPGTGVSGNTIYF
TRBD2	TRBV28	TRBJ2-2	once	TGTGCCAGCAGTCCGATGGGACTAGCGGGGGAGGACGGGGAGCTGTTTTTT	CASSPMGLAGEDGELFF
TRBD1	TRBV24-1	TRBJ2-2	-	TGTGCCACCAGTCCCACGAGGACAGGGCGGACCGGGGAGCTGTTTTTT	CATSPTRTGRTGELFF
-	TRBV3-1/TRBV3-2	TRBJ1-2	-	TGTGCCAGCAGCCCAGCTGGACGAGGGTATGGCTACACCTTC	CASSPAGRGYGYTF
TRBD1	TRBV14	TRBJ1-6	-	TGTGCCAGCAGCCTTGTCGGACAGGGTGCTTCACCCCTCCACTTT	CASSLVGQGASPLHF
-	TRBV4-3	TRBJ1-3	-	TGCGCCAGCAGCCAAGATCTACGGGTCTTCAAAAACACCATATATTTT	CASSQDLRVFKNTIYF
TRBD1	TRBV30	TRBJ1-2	-	TGTGCCTGGTCCCGGACAGGGGTGGGTAATGGCTACACCTTC	CAWSRTGVGNGYTF
-	TRBV19	TRBJ2-2	-	TGTGCCAGTAGTATAGATGTCAGACTAACTGACACCGGGGAGCTGTTTTTT	CASSIDVRLTDTGELFF
-	TRBV30	TRBJ1-5	-	TGTGCCTGGAGTGTGACTGGCGTACCTTCGCCCCAGCATTTT	CAWSVTGVPSPQHF
-	TRBV29-1	TRBJ1-6	-	TGCAGCGTTCAGTACAGTTATAATTCACCCCTCCACTTT	CSVQYSYNSPLHF
-	TRBV27	TRBJ2-2	few	TGTGCCAGCCGGGGCACCGGGGAGCTGTTTTTT	CASRGTGELFF
-	TRBV5-4	TRBJ1-2	-	TGTGCCAGCAGCTTCTCCGGGAGTCAGGATGGCTACACCTTC	CASSFSGSQDGYTF
-	TRBV6-1	TRBJ1-2	few	TGTGCCAGCAGTGAAGGGGCGGGCGGTGGCTATGGCTACACCTTC	CASSEGAGGGYGYTF
-	TRBV11-3	TRBJ1-1	-	TGTGCCAGCAGCTTAAGGGGGAACACTGAAGCTTTCTTT	CASSLRGNTEAFF
-	TRBV3-1/TRBV3-2	TRBJ2-3	once	TGTGCCAGCAGCCATTCTCGCGGGGCCGGAGGCACAGATACGCAGTATTTT	CASSHSRGAGGTDTQYF
-	TRBV28	TRBJ1-1	-	TGTGCCAGCAGCACAGCCTACACTGAAGCTTTCTTT	CASSTAYTEAFF
-	TRBV20-1	TRBJ1-6	-	TGCAGTGCTAGTGATCAGGGGTTCCCCTATAATTCACCCCTCCACTTT	CSASDQGFPYNSPLHF
TRBD2	TRBV10-1	TRBJ2-7	few	TGCGCCAGCAGTCCGGGGGGGCCCTACGAGCAGTACTTC	CASSPGGPYEQYF
-	TRBV3-1/TRBV3-2	TRBJ2-5	once	TGTGCCAGCAGCCAGTACGGGATGGGGGAGACCCAGTACTTC	CASSQYGMGETQYF
-	TRBV5-1	TRBJ1-2	-	TGCGCCAGCAGCCCAACCGGGACACATAACTATGGCTACACCTTC	CASSPTGTHNYGYTF
-	TRBV12-3/TRBV12-4	TRBJ1-6	-	TGTGCCAGCAGTTTAAATCTCTCACCCCTCCACTTT	CASSLNLSPLHF
-	TRBV2	TRBJ2-2	-	TGTGCCAGCAGTGAAACAGGCGCCGGGGAGCTGTTTTTT	CASSETGAGELFF
-	TRBV4-1	TRBJ1-4	-	TGCGCCAGCAGCCCTATTAGGACGGACTATAATGAAAAACTGTTTTTT	CASSPIRTDYNEKLFF
-	TRBV6-2/TRBV6-3	TRBJ2-7	-	TGTGCCAGCAGCGTGTGGTCATCCCGGCCGGGGGAGCAGTACTTC	CASSVWSSRPGEQYF
TRBD1	TRBV5-1	TRBJ2-2	-	TGCGCCAGCAGCAGACAGGGCGGTAACGTCGGCGGGGAGCTGTTTTTT	CASSRQGGNVGGELFF
-	TRBV5-1	TRBJ2-3	-	TGCGCCAGCACCGGAGGGAGCACAGATACGCAGTATTTT	CASTGGSTDTQYF
TRBD1	TRBV29-1	TRBJ2-2	-	TGCAGCGTTGCCTCAGGGGGTCTCACCGGGGAGCTGTTTTTT	CSVASGGLTGELFF
-	TRBV6-2/TRBV6-3	TRBJ1-2	-	TGTGCCAGCAGTTATGCAGGGGCCGGCTACACCTTC	CASSYAGAGYTF
TRBD2	TRBV3-1/TRBV3-2	TRBJ2-3	once	TGTGCCAGCAGCCCTCATGGCGGGGGGGGATCCGCGCAGTATTTT	CASSPHGGGGSAQYF
TRBD1	TRBV7-9	TRBJ1-2	-	TGTGCCAGCAGCTCCCCCGGGACAGGGAGTCATGGCTACACCTTC	CASSSPGTGSHGYTF
TRBD1	TRBV6-2/TRBV6-3	TRBJ1-2	-	TGTGCCAGCAGTTTACAAACTATCGACAGGGTCGGCTACACCTTC	CASSLQTIDRVGYTF
TRBD2	TRBV6-2/TRBV6-3	TRBJ2-2	-	TGTGCCAGCAGTTACTATACCGGGACTAGGTCCCCCGGGGAGCTGTTTTTT	CASSYYTGTRSPGELFF
-	TRBV6-1	TRBJ2-5	-	TGTGCCAGCAGTGAGGGGAGGAGGGAGACCCAGTACTTC	CASSEGRRETQYF
-	TRBV12-3/TRBV12-4	TRBJ1-6	-	TGTGCCAGCAGTTTACAGGGCTATTCACCCCTCCACTTT	CASSLQGYSPLHF
-	TRBV5-1	TRBJ2-7	-	TGCGCCAGCAGCTTGACCCTTCCGGTCTACGAGCAGTACTTC	CASSLTLPVYEQYF
-	TRBV5-1	TRBJ2-5	-	TGCGCCAGCAGCTTCCACGGGGCTGGGGGCCAGGAGACCCAGTACTTC	CASSFHGAGGQETQYF
-	TRBV4-2	TRBJ1-5	-	TGTGCCAGCAGCCAAGATGGGGGCGGCAATCAGCCCCAGCATTTT	CASSQDGGGNQPQHF
TRBD2	TRBV5-4	TRBJ2-7	-	TGTGCCAGTTGGAGTAATGGTGCGGGGGTCGAGCAGTACTTC	CASWSNGAGVEQYF
TRBD2	TRBV6-5	TRBJ2-7	few	TGTGCCAGCAGGCCGGGGGGCTCCTACGAGCAGTACTTC	CASRPGGSYEQYF
TRBD1	TRBV3-1/TRBV3-2	TRBJ1-5	-	TGTGCCAGCAGCCAAGGGGGACAGGGCCACAATCAGCCCCAGCATTTT	CASSQGGQGHNQPQHF
TRBD1	TRBV30	TRBJ1-2	few	TGTGCCTGGAGCTCGCCCCGGGACAGGGCTAACTATGGCTACACCTTC	CAWSSPRDRANYGYTF
TRBD2	TRBV7-9	TRBJ2-7	-	TGTGCCACCGGGACTACCGAATCATACGAGCAGTACTTC	CATGTTESYEQYF
TRBD2	TRBV28	TRBJ2-1	once	TGTGCCAGCAGTTCACCGGGACTAGCGTCAAGGAATGAGCAGTTCTTC	CASSSPGLASRNEQFF
TRBD1	TRBV27	TRBJ1-1	few	TGTGCCAGCAGTTTGAGGGGGCTCGGAACTGAAGCTTTCTTT	CASSLRGLGTEAFF
-	TRBV5-1	TRBJ1-2	-	TGCGCCAGCAGCTCGACGACAGGATCTAACTATGGCTACACCTTC	CASSSTTGSNYGYTF
TRBD1	TRBV2	TRBJ1-2	few	TGTGCCAGCAGCTATACAGGGGCGCTTGGCTACACCTTC	CASSYTGALGYTF
TRBD1	TRBV3-1/TRBV3-2	TRBJ1-1	-	TGTGCCAGCAGCAAGGGGCAGGGGGGAAGGGACACTGAAGCTTTCTTT	CASSKGQGGRDTEAFF